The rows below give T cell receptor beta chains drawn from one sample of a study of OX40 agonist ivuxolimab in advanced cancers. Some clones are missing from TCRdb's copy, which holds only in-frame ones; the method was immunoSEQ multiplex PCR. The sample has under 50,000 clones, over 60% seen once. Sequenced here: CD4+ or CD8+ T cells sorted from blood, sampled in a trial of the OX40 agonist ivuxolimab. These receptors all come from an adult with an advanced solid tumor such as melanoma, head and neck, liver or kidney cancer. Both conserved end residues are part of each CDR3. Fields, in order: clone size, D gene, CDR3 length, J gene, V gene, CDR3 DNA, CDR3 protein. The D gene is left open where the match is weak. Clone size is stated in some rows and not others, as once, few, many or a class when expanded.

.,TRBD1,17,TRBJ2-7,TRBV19,TGTGCCAGTAGTCTAATGGTGACCGGGACAGGGACCTACGAGCAGTACTTC,CASSLMVTGTGTYEQYF
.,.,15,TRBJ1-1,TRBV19,TGTGCCAGTAGTAAAAATGACAGGCGATACACTGAAGCTTTCTTT,CASSKNDRRYTEAFF
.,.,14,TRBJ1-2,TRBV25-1,TGTGCCAGCAGATCTACGGAGGGGGTGTATGGCTACACCTTC,CASRSTEGVYGYTF
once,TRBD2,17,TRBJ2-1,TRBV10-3,TGTGCCATCAGTGAGACAACCGGACTAGCGGAAGGGGATGAGCAGTTCTTC,CAISETTGLAEGDEQFF
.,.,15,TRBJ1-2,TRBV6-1,TGTGCCAGCAGTGATGGTCCAGATGATAACTATGGCTACACCTTC,CASSDGPDDNYGYTF
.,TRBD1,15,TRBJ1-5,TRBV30,TGTGCCTGGAACAGGGGGGAGTTTAGCAATCAGCCCCAGCATTTT,CAWNRGEFSNQPQHF
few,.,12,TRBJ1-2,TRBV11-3,TGTGCCAGCAGAGGGGGGGACGTCGGCTACACCTTC,CASRGGDVGYTF
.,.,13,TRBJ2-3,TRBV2,TGTGCCAGCAGTGAAAAAGGGGAAGATACGCAGTATTTT,CASSEKGEDTQYF
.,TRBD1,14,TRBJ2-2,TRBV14,TGTGCCAGCAGCCCGACAGGGGACACCGGGGAGCTGTTTTTT,CASSPTGDTGELFF
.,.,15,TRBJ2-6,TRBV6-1,TGTGCCAGCGAACCTCAAAGCTCTGGGGCCAACGTCCTGACTTTC,CASEPQSSGANVLTF
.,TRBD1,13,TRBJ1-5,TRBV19,TGTGCCAGTAATCAGGGGGCTGGTCAGCCCCAGCATTTT,CASNQGAGQPQHF
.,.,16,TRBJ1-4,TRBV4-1,TGCGCCAGCAGCCAAGATAGGGGGGCAGCTAATGAAAAACTGTTTTTT,CASSQDRGAANEKLFF
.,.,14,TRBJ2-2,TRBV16,TGTGCCAGCAGCCAAGACTTTAACACCGGGGAGCTGTTTTTT,CASSQDFNTGELFF
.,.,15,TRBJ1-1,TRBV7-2,TGTGCCAGCAGCTTAGCGACAGGACTGAACACTGAAGCTTTCTTT,CASSLATGLNTEAFF
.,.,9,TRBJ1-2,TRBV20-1,TGCATGCCCCCGGGTGGCTACACCTTC,CMPPGGYTF
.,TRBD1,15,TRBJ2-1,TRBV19,TGTGCCAGTAGTATACTAGGGGGCGGGTACAATGAGCAGTTCTTC,CASSILGGGYNEQFF
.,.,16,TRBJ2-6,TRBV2,TGTGCCAGCAGTAGAGAAGGGATGTCTGGGGCCAACGTCCTGACTTTC,CASSREGMSGANVLTF
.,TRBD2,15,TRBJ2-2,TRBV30,TGTGCCTGGAGCCAACTAGCGGGAGGTTCCGGGGAGCTGTTTTTT,CAWSQLAGGSGELFF
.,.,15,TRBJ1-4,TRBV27,TGTGCCAGCAGTTTATGGGCAGGGGTACGAGAAAAACTGTTTTTT,CASSLWAGVREKLFF
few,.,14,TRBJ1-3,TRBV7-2,TGTGCCAGCAGCTTGGATGTCGCTGGAAACACCATATATTTT,CASSLDVAGNTIYF
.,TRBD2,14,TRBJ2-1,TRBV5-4,TGTGCCAGCACCCTGCAGCGGGGCCACAATGAGCAGTTCTTC,CASTLQRGHNEQFF
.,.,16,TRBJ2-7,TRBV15,TGTGCCACCAGCAGAGATGCCCAAAGTTGGGCCTACGAGCAGTACTTC,CATSRDAQSWAYEQYF
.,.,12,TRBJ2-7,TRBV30,TGTGCCTGGAGTGCCACCCTGTACGAGCAGTACTTC,CAWSATLYEQYF
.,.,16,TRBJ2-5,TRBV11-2,TGTGCCAGCAGCTTTTTGATCTCAGCCCGGGCCGGGGCCCAGTACTTC,CASSFLISARAGAQYF
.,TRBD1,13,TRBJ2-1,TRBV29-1,TGCAGCGTTGGGGACAGAGGGAACAATGAGCAGTTCTTC,CSVGDRGNNEQFF
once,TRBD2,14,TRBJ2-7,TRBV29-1,TGCAGCGTTGAGGGGGGGGACTTATCCTACGAGCAGTACTTC,CSVEGGDLSYEQYF
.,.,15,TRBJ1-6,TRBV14,TGTGCCAGCAGCCAAGATGAGCAGGGAGGTTCACCCCTCCACTTT,CASSQDEQGGSPLHF
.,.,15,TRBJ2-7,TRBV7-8,TGTGCCAGCAGCTTAATTAGGCGGAGCTCCTACGAGCAGTACTTC,CASSLIRRSSYEQYF
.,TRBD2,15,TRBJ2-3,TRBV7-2,TGTGCCAGCAGCTTGACTAGCGGGATGGCAGATACGCAGTATTTT,CASSLTSGMADTQYF
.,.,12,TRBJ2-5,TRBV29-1,TGCAGCGTTCTTGGGTACCAAGAGACCCAGTACTTC,CSVLGYQETQYF
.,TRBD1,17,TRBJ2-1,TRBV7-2,TGTGCCAGCAGCATTCTCCGGGACAGGGGGTCCTACAATGAGCAGTTCTTC,CASSILRDRGSYNEQFF
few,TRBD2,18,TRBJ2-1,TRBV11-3,TGTGCCAGCAGCTTAGTATATTCGAGCGGGATTATCACGAATGAGCAGTTCTTC,CASSLVYSSGIITNEQFF
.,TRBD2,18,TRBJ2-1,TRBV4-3,TGCGCCAGCAGCCAAGAACTAGCGGGAGGGCCTAGCTACAATGAGCAGTTCTTC,CASSQELAGGPSYNEQFF
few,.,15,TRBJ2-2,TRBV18,TGTGCCAGCTCACCACGGGGAGAGAACACCGGGGAGCTGTTTTTT,CASSPRGENTGELFF
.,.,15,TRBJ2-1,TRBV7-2,TGTGCCAGCAGCTTACGCCGCGGAGTCGGAAATGAGCAGTTCTTC,CASSLRRGVGNEQFF
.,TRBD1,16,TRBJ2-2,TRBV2,TGTGCCAGCACCCAGATGGGACAGGGGAACACCGGGGAGCTGTTTTTT,CASTQMGQGNTGELFF
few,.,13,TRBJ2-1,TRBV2,TGTGCCAGCACCCCGGTAAGGGGTAATGAGCAGTTCTTC,CASTPVRGNEQFF
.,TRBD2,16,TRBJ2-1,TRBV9,TGTGCCAGCAGCGGTCCTAGCGGGAGAACCTACAATGAGCAGTTCTTC,CASSGPSGRTYNEQFF
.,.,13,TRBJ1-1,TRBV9,TGTGCCAGCAGCGTAGTAAGCCTGACTGAAGCTTTCTTT,CASSVVSLTEAFF
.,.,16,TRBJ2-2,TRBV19,TGTGCCAGTAGCAAACCCATCCGCTCGTTTGCCGGGGAGCTGTTTTTT,CASSKPIRSFAGELFF
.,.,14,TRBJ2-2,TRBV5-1,TGCGCCAGCAGCTTGACAGGGTTCCCCGGGGAGCTGTTTTTT,CASSLTGFPGELFF
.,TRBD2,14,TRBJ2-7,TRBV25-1,TGTGCCGTAGACGGGGCTAGCGGGAGCTACGAGCAGTACTTC,CAVDGASGSYEQYF
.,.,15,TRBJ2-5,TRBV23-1,TGCGCCAGCAGTCACCTCCAGGACCAGCAAGAGACCCAGTACTTC,CASSHLQDQQETQYF
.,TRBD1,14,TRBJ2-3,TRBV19,TGTGCCAGTAGGTTGGACAGGGAGCCAGATACGCAGTATTTT,CASRLDREPDTQYF
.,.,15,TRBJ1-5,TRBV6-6,TGTGCCAGCAGTTACCGGACAGTTAGCAATCAGCCCCAGCATTTT,CASSYRTVSNQPQHF
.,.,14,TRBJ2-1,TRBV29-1,TGCAGCGTCACTGGCATGCCGCAACGACCTGAGCAGTTCTTC,CSVTGMPQRPEQFF
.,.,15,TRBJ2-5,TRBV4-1,TGCGCCAGCAGCCAAGAATCCCCTTTTGGAGAGACCCAGTACTTC,CASSQESPFGETQYF
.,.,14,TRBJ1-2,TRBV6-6,TGTGCCAGCAGTTACTACCCAGCTCAGTGGGGCTACACCTTC,CASSYYPAQWGYTF
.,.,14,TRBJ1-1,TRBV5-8,TGTGCCAGCAGCTTGATGGGGGGGGGCACTGAAGCTTTCTTT,CASSLMGGGTEAFF
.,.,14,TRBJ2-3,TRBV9,TGTGCCAGCAGCGTACGAGGGGCCACAGATACGCAGTATTTT,CASSVRGATDTQYF
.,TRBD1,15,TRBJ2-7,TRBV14,TGTGCCAGCAGCCAAATAGGCAGGGGGAGCTACGAGCAGTACTTC,CASSQIGRGSYEQYF
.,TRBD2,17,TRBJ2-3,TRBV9,TGTGCCAGCAGCGTACCGTCGGCGGGAGGGTTTACAGATACGCAGTATTTT,CASSVPSAGGFTDTQYF
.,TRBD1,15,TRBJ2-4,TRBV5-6,TGTGCCAGCAGCACACTGACAGGGGGCGGAAACATTCAGTACTTC,CASSTLTGGGNIQYF
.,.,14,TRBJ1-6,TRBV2,TGTGCCAGCAGCTTAACAGGAACTGGCTCACCCCTCCACTTT,CASSLTGTGSPLHF
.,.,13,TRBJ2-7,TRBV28,TGTGCCAGCAGGCGCGGGATCCTCTACGAGCAGTACTTC,CASRRGILYEQYF
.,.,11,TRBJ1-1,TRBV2,TGTGCCAGCAGTGGGACGGTTGAAGCTTTCTTT,CASSGTVEAFF
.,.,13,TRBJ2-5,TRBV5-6,TGTGCCAGCAGCTTGGGATTCCAAGAGACCCAGTACTTC,CASSLGFQETQYF
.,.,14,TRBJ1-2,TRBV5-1,TGCGCCAGCAGCTTGGAGTGGGGGTTCGGTGGCTACACCTTC,CASSLEWGFGGYTF
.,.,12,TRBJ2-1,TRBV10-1,TGCGCCAGCAGCGACGACTACAATGAGCAGTTCTTC,CASSDDYNEQFF
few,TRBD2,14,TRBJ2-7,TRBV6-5,TGTGCCAGCAGTTACGGGACTAGCCTTCACGAGCAGTACTTC,CASSYGTSLHEQYF